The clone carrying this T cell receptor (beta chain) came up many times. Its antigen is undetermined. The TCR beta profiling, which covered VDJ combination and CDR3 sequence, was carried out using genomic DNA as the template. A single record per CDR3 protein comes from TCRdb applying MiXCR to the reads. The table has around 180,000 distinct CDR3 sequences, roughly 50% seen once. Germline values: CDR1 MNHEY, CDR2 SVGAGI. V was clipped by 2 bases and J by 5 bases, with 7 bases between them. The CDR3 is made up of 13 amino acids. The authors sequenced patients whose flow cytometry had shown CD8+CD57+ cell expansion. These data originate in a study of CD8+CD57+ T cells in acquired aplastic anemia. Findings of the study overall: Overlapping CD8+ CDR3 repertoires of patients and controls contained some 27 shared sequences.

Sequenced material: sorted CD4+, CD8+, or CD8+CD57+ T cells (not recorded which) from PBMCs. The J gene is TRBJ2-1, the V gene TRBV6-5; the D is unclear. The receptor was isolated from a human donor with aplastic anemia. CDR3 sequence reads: CASSYRIHNEQFF. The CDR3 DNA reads TGTGCCAGCAGTTACCGGATTCACAATGAGCAGTTCTTC.